This is a list of T cell receptor beta chains from one sample in a study of blood T cell repertoires in COVID-19. Produced via immunoSEQ multiplex PCR; TCRdb's table is partial and in-frame only. The sample shows a few hundred thousand clones, around 85% of them seen only once. Sample: PBMCs or T cells enriched from blood (not recorded which). Receptors originate from a woman aged 40 to 49 who had recovered from COVID-19. Both conserved end residues are part of each CDR3. D genes are given only for firm matches. For some rows the clone size is stated as once, few or many, or as a class when expanded; others skip it.

NA	TRBV28	NA	TRBJ2-7	CASSFFGAGLSSYEQYF	TGTGCCAGCAGTTTTTTTGGGGCGGGGCTGAGCTCCTACGAGCAGTACTTC
TRBD1	TRBV7-8	NA	TRBJ1-4	CASSSLNRGVGEKLFF	TGTGCCAGCAGCTCACTTAACAGGGGGGTCGGTGAAAAACTGTTTTTT
TRBD2	TRBV28	NA	TRBJ2-7	CASSFLGRTYEQYF	TGTGCCAGCAGTTTTCTCGGGAGGACATACGAGCAGTACTTC
TRBD2	TRBV10-3	NA	TRBJ2-1	CAIRAAGLFLNEQFF	TGTGCCATCAGGGCGGCGGGACTATTTCTTAATGAGCAGTTCTTC
TRBD1	TRBV19	NA	TRBJ1-3	CASSRGAASGNTIYF	TGTGCCAGTAGCAGGGGGGCAGCCTCTGGAAACACCATATATTTT
TRBD2	TRBV5-6	NA	TRBJ2-1	CASSLGGTSGQRYNEQFF	TGTGCCAGCAGCTTGGGGGGGACTAGCGGGCAGAGGTACAATGAGCAGTTCTTC
TRBD1	TRBV12-3/TRBV12-4	once	TRBJ1-2	CASRSTGVYGYTF	TGTGCCAGCAGGTCGACAGGGGTGTATGGCTACACCTTC
NA	TRBV6-5	NA	TRBJ1-5	CASTSGFEPQHF	TGTGCCAGCACTTCAGGTTTTGAGCCCCAGCATTTT
NA	TRBV29-1	NA	TRBJ1-2	CSVEHQGNYGYTF	TGCAGCGTTGAACATCAGGGGAACTATGGCTACACCTTC
TRBD1	TRBV19	NA	TRBJ1-1	CASKTTTGGAFF	TGTGCCAGTAAAACCACTACAGGGGGAGCTTTCTTT
NA	TRBV30	NA	TRBJ1-3	CAWSADDISGNTIYF	TGTGCCTGGAGTGCCGACGACATCTCTGGAAACACCATATATTTT
NA	TRBV9	NA	TRBJ2-7	CASSVEVGGYEQYF	TGTGCCAGCAGCGTAGAAGTCGGCGGCTACGAGCAGTACTTC
NA	TRBV7-9	once	TRBJ1-2	CASSRLEGYGYTF	TGTGCCAGCAGCCGTCTTGAGGGATATGGCTACACCTTC
NA	TRBV28	NA	TRBJ1-1	CASRRYRAVNTEAFF	TGTGCCAGCAGGCGATACCGCGCGGTGAACACTGAAGCTTTCTTT
TRBD2	TRBV4-1	NA	TRBJ2-7	CASSPLLREGYEQYF	TGCGCCAGCAGCCCCCTGTTGCGGGAGGGCTACGAGCAGTACTTC
NA	TRBV19	NA	TRBJ1-2	CASSIGQLRPYGYTF	TGTGCCAGTAGTATAGGCCAACTAAGACCCTATGGCTACACCTTC
NA	TRBV19	NA	TRBJ2-4	CASSLGGKEIQYF	TGTGCCAGTAGTTTAGGAGGCAAGGAAATTCAGTACTTC
TRBD1	TRBV10-3	NA	TRBJ2-7	CAIRGIGTGGEQYF	TGTGCCATCAGGGGGATTGGGACAGGGGGCGAGCAGTACTTC
TRBD2	TRBV7-9	NA	TRBJ2-7	CASSPLAGTYEQYF	TGTGCCAGCAGCCCACTAGCGGGGACCTACGAGCAGTACTTC
NA	TRBV2	NA	TRBJ2-1	CASSEDRVNEQFF	TGTGCCAGCAGTGAGGATCGGGTCAATGAGCAGTTCTTC
NA	TRBV30	NA	TRBJ1-6	CAFSAGAQFALHF	TGTGCCTTCAGCGCAGGGGCTCAATTCGCCCTCCACTTT
NA	TRBV11-2	NA	TRBJ2-1	CASSPPTGTVHNEQFF	TGTGCCAGCAGCCCCCCGACCGGGACTGTCCACAATGAGCAGTTCTTC